This is a list of T cell receptor beta chains from one sample in a study of blood T cell repertoires in COVID-19. The data were produced by immunoSEQ multiplex PCR, yet TCRdb's version contains in-frame clones alone and is incomplete. This table holds approximately 65,000 clones, less than 95% found once. The source material was peripheral blood. These TCRs come from a man aged 45-65 years with COVID-19, enrolled during active disease. Both conserved end residues are part of each CDR3. The D gene is left open where the match is weak. Not all rows give a size; the values are once, few, many and, for expanded clones, a class.

>NA|TRBD1|TRBJ2-1|TRBV11-1
TGTGCCAGCAGCTTCCTACAGGGGCGTAGTTACAATGAGCAGTTCTTC
CASSFLQGRSYNEQFF
>NA|TRBD1|TRBJ1-1|TRBV4-3
TGCGCCAGCAGCCAAGATACGACAGGGGGGCCAACTGAAGCTTTCTTT
CASSQDTTGGPTEAFF
>once|TRBD1|TRBJ1-5|TRBV20-1
TGCAGTGCTAGTCGGCCAGGGGGATACAATCAGCCCCAGCATTTT
CSASRPGGYNQPQHF
>NA|NA|TRBJ1-3|TRBV28
TGTGCCAGCAGTTCCCTCGACAGAGTCTCTGGAAACACCATATATTTT
CASSSLDRVSGNTIYF
>NA|NA|TRBJ1-2|TRBV19
TGTGCCAGTAGTATATTAGGGAGTGGCTACACCTTC
CASSILGSGYTF
>NA|NA|TRBJ1-5|TRBV19
TGTGCCAGTAGTATAGGGCTGGGAGGCAATCAGCCCCAGCATTTT
CASSIGLGGNQPQHF
>NA|NA|TRBJ2-7|TRBV3-1/TRBV3-2
TGTGCCAGCAGCCAGAGTTTTGCGGGACAGACAAACGAGCAGTACTTC
CASSQSFAGQTNEQYF
>NA|NA|TRBJ2-1|TRBV6-1
TGTGCCAGCAGTGGGGGGGTGGACTGGAGCTCCTACAATGAGCAGTTCTTC
CASSGGVDWSSYNEQFF
>NA|TRBD1|TRBJ1-5|TRBV2
TGTGCCAGCAGGACAGGGGCTAGCAATCAGCCCCAGCATTTT
CASRTGASNQPQHF
>NA|NA|TRBJ2-7|TRBV28
TGTGCCAGCAGTTTTTACCGGGAAACGGGAGAGCAGTACTTC
CASSFYRETGEQYF
>NA|TRBD2|TRBJ2-1|TRBV6-1
TGTGCCAGCAGTGACACGGGAGGGTCCGATGAGCAGTTCTTC
CASSDTGGSDEQFF
>NA|TRBD1|TRBJ2-1|TRBV30
TGTGCCTGGAGTGTTAGAGACAGGGAATACAATGAGCAGTTCTTC
CAWSVRDREYNEQFF
>NA|TRBD1|TRBJ1-2|TRBV2
TGTGCCGCCGGGACAGAGGTTAACTATGGCTACACCTTC
CAAGTEVNYGYTF
>NA|TRBD1|TRBJ2-1|TRBV5-1
TGCGCCAGCCTTTCCGGGACAGGGGGCTACAATGAGCAGTTCTTC
CASLSGTGGYNEQFF
>NA|NA|TRBJ1-4|TRBV4-1
TGCGCCAGCAGCCACCCCCCCGGGTCTAATGAAAAACTGTTTTTT
CASSHPPGSNEKLFF
>NA|TRBD2|TRBJ2-1|TRBV19
TGTGCCAGCCAAGGGGGGACTAGCGGCCTCAATGAGCAGTTCTTC
CASQGGTSGLNEQFF
>NA|TRBD2|TRBJ2-3|TRBV5-1
TGCGCCAGCAGCTTAAGGGCGGGAGGGAGCACAGATACGCAGTATTTT
CASSLRAGGSTDTQYF
>NA|TRBD1|TRBJ1-1|TRBV6-5
TGTGCCAGCAGGGACAGGGCAATGAACACTGAAGCTTTCTTT
CASRDRAMNTEAFF
>NA|TRBD1|TRBJ1-1|TRBV2
TGTGCCAGCATAGGACAGGGTAAGACTGAAGCTTTCTTT
CASIGQGKTEAFF
>NA|NA|TRBJ1-5|TRBV11-2
TGTGCCAGCAGCGCACCGGGGGGGCCCCAGCATTTT
CASSAPGGPQHF
>NA|NA|TRBJ1-1|TRBV10-3
TGTGCCATCAGTGAGTCGACACTGAACACTGAAGCTTTCTTT
CAISESTLNTEAFF
>NA|TRBD1|TRBJ1-1|TRBV7-9
TGTGCCAGCAGCTCTTTCCGAAGACAGGGCATTGAAGCTTTCTTT
CASSSFRRQGIEAFF
>NA|NA|TRBJ1-1|TRBV7-9
TGTGCCAGCAGCCTTCAGGGAATGAACACTGAAGCTTTCTTT
CASSLQGMNTEAFF
>NA|TRBD2|TRBJ2-1|TRBV14
TGTGCCAGCAGCCAGGGGACTAGCGCCTACAATGAGCAGTTCTTC
CASSQGTSAYNEQFF
>once|TRBD2|TRBJ2-2|TRBV5-4
TGTGCCAGCAGCTTGGCTAGCGGCATAACCGGGGAGCTGTTTTTT
CASSLASGITGELFF
>few|NA|TRBJ2-7|TRBV7-6
TGTGCCAGCAGCCTAGGCAGAGGCAGCTCCTACGAGCAGTACTTC
CASSLGRGSSYEQYF
>NA|NA|TRBJ2-3|TRBV9
TGTGCCAGCAGCGTCCCAGGCACAGATACGCAGTATTTT
CASSVPGTDTQYF
>NA|NA|TRBJ2-7|TRBV10-3
TGTGCCATCAGTGAGTCTAGACCGCGCCTAGGCTACGAGCAGTACTTC
CAISESRPRLGYEQYF
>NA|TRBD2|TRBJ2-3|TRBV12-3/TRBV12-4
TGTGCCAGCAGTTTGGGACTAGCAGATACGCAGTATTTT
CASSLGLADTQYF
>NA|TRBD2|TRBJ2-1|TRBV5-4
TGTGCCAGCAGCCGTAGCGGGAGGGGATCCTACAATGAGCAGTTCTTC
CASSRSGRGSYNEQFF
>NA|NA|TRBJ1-5|TRBV19
TGTGCCAGTAGCCGAGGGGCGGGGGGTCAGCCCCAGCATTTT
CASSRGAGGQPQHF
>NA|TRBD2|TRBJ2-3|TRBV12-5
TGTGCTAGTGGTTTGAGGAGCGGGAGGACAGATACGCAGTATTTT
CASGLRSGRTDTQYF
>NA|TRBD1|TRBJ1-1|TRBV6-2/TRBV6-3
TGTGCCAGCAGTTACCGGACAGGGACGGCTTTCTTT
CASSYRTGTAFF
>NA|TRBD2|TRBJ2-7|TRBV30
TGTGCCTGGAGTGTAAAAGCGGGGTACGAGCAGTACTTC
CAWSVKAGYEQYF
>NA|TRBD1|TRBJ1-3|TRBV5-1
TGCGCCAGCAGCTTTTCGGGACAGGGCTCTGGAAACACCATATATTTT
CASSFSGQGSGNTIYF
>once|NA|TRBJ1-3|TRBV29-1
TGCAGCGTTGAACGGGGTAGCTCTGGAAACACCATATATTTT
CSVERGSSGNTIYF
>once|NA|TRBJ2-7|TRBV3-1/TRBV3-2
TGTGCCAGCAGCCAACTCGGGGAGTGGTACGAGCAGTACTTC
CASSQLGEWYEQYF
>NA|NA|TRBJ2-1|TRBV6-2/TRBV6-3
TGTGCCAGCAGTTACGAGCGTGAGCAGTTCTTC
CASSYEREQFF
>NA|NA|TRBJ1-1|TRBV19
TGTGCCAGTAGTATCGCCGGAGCGACTGAAGCTTTCTTT
CASSIAGATEAFF
>NA|TRBD1|TRBJ2-1|TRBV18
TGTGCCAGCTCACCTCCCGGGACAGGGGGGCATGAGCAGTTCTTC
CASSPPGTGGHEQFF
>NA|NA|TRBJ2-2|TRBV25-1
TGTGCCAGCAGTGACAGGACAAGCACCGGGGAGCTGTTTTTT
CASSDRTSTGELFF
>NA|TRBD2|TRBJ2-1|TRBV18
TGTGCCAGCTCACCACCCAGCGGGACTCACGGTGAGCAGTTCTTC
CASSPPSGTHGEQFF
>NA|TRBD2|TRBJ2-5|TRBV6-1
TGTGCCAGCAGTGTAGGAAAGTGGGGACTAGCGGGAGAAGAGACCCAGTACTTC
CASSVGKWGLAGEETQYF
>NA|TRBD1|TRBJ2-1|TRBV6-5
TGTGCCAGCAGTTACCTGGACAGGGGAGGTGAGCAGTTCTTC
CASSYLDRGGEQFF
>NA|NA|TRBJ1-2|TRBV30
TGTGCCTGGAGTGTAAATGGAGTTGATGGCTACACCTTC
CAWSVNGVDGYTF
>NA|NA|TRBJ2-6|TRBV4-2
TGTGCCAGCAGCCAAGCTCTTTCTCTACCCAACGTCCTGACTTTC
CASSQALSLPNVLTF
>NA|NA|TRBJ2-5|TRBV5-1
TGCGCCAGCAGCTTGGTTTCCGGGGGAGTGCGAGAGACCCAGTACTTC
CASSLVSGGVRETQYF
>NA|TRBD2|TRBJ2-3|TRBV20-1
TGCAGTGCTATCCCGGGGGGTACGCAGTATTTT
CSAIPGGTQYF
>NA|NA|TRBJ2-3|TRBV5-4
TGTGCCAGCGTAGACAGGATGAGCACAGATACGCAGTATTTT
CASVDRMSTDTQYF
>few|NA|TRBJ2-7|TRBV6-6
TGTGCCAGCCGGCCGCAACTAGCAGGCGAGCAGTACTTC
CASRPQLAGEQYF
>NA|TRBD1|TRBJ2-1|TRBV30
TGTGCCTGGAGTGCTGGACAGGGGGCTTACAATGAGCAGTTCTTC
CAWSAGQGAYNEQFF
>NA|NA|TRBJ1-5|TRBV6-6
TGTGCCAGCATTAAAGCTAGCAATCAGCCCCAGCATTTT
CASIKASNQPQHF
>NA|TRBD2|TRBJ2-7|TRBV2
TGTGCCAGCGGGCCTGGGACTAGGGGTTTGGGAGAGCAGTACTTC
CASGPGTRGLGEQYF
>NA|NA|TRBJ1-1|TRBV30
TGTGCAAAGATCGAGGGCGGGCGAGGGTACACTGAAGCTTTCTTT
CAKIEGGRGYTEAFF
>NA|TRBD2|TRBJ2-7|TRBV6-5
TGTGCCATAAGGGGGGAGCGGGGGGACTACGAGCAGTACTTC
CAIRGERGDYEQYF
>NA|NA|TRBJ1-4|TRBV15
TGTGCCACCAGCAGACACAGGGCGCCTAATGAAAAACTGTTTTTT
CATSRHRAPNEKLFF